The source of this TCR beta chain is a study of cytomegalovirus exposure and HLA in healthy donors. Notes on this clone: Antigen: not known.

General observations from the study: Per a later analysis, about 18,000 TCR beta sequences showed association with HLA alleles at 0.05 false discovery rate.

Primers included in the PCR were 60 Vbeta and 13 Jbeta primers. Some clones are missing from TCRdb's copy, which holds only in-frame ones; the method was immunoSEQ multiplex PCR. Here the sample spans approximately 100,000 clones, 75% to 80% being singletons. The TCR was taken from a woman aged 40 to 50 in good health and CMV-seropositive. The sequenced sample consisted of PBMCs.

The CDR3 bases are TGTGCCAGCAGCTCCGACTATGGCTACACCTTC. It translates to CASSSDYGYTF. This chain uses TRBV5-8 with TRBJ1-2; D is uncertain. Germline V gene sequence: CDR1 SGHTS, CDR2 YDEGEE. CDR3 length: 11 residues. Trimming took 3 bases from V and 3 from J, leaving 3 bases between them. The whole variable domain, remainder taken from reference TRBV5-8 and TRBJ1-2, is EAGVTQSPTHLIKTRGQQATLRCSPISGHTSVYWYQQALGLGLQFLLWYDEGEERNRGNFPPRFSGRQFPNYSSELNVNALELEDSALYLCASSSDYGYTFGSGTRLTVV.